One and the same sample provided the 19 T cell receptor beta chains below, sequenced in a study of regulatory T cells in long-lasting Graves disease. The time point denotes: newly diagnosed GD, antithyroid drugs for less than 3 months. Extracted RNA from PBMCs served as the source of the TCR library. Through Arm-PCR of CDR3 regions and iRepertoire HTBI primers, TCR beta libraries were built. TCRdb ran MiXCR on the multiplex PCR reads and lists one entry per CDR3 protein. The sample contains some 410,000 distinct CDR3 sequences, about 15% of which appear only once. These data were also reused for a study on T cells in Graves' hyperthyroidism and ophthalmopathy.

Material: peripheral blood mononuclear cells (PBMCs), obtained at new diagnosis, from a patient treated with antithyroid drugs. The receptors shown here come from a woman aged 25 to 39 with Graves disease.

This chain links TRBV27 with TRBJ1-4, with 12 bases matching TRBD1. The germline gives CDR1 MNHEY, CDR2 SMNVEV (reference sequence). Trimming took 5 bases from V and 11 from J; bases not matched to a gene: 12. The CDR3 sequence is 16 residues long. CDR3: CASSHPPGQGAWKLFF. CDR3 sequence (DNA): TGTGCCAGCAGTCATCCGCCGGGACAGGGGGCATGGAAACTGTTTTTT.

V and J are TRBV30 and TRBJ2-5, with 12 bases that match TRBD2. The germline CDR1 and CDR2 sequences are GTSNPN and SVGIG (reference sequence). The CDR3 runs to 14 residues. Unmatched junction bases numbered 3, after V lost 7 bases and J lost 0 bases. This CDR3 reads CASGLAGHQETQYF. Here the CDR3 DNA reads TGTGCCTCCGGACTAGCGGGACACCAAGAGACCCAGTACTTC.

This clonotype was counted ten times or more. This chain links TRBV11-2 with TRBJ2-1, with a weak D call TRBD1 (6 bases). In germline, CDR1 is SGHAT, CDR2 FQNNGV. V was trimmed by 10 bases and J by 3 bases, leaving 13 bases between them. CDR3 length: 13 residues. CDR3 protein: CATSKGDYNEQFF. CDR3 DNA sequence: TGTGCCACCAGTAAGGGGGACTACAATGAGCAGTTCTTC.

This clonotype was detected many times. The chain couples TRBV25-1 to TRBJ1-2; D possibly corresponds to TRBD1 (5 bases). The ends were cut back, 1 base at V and 3 bases at J, with 12 bases in the middle. CDR1 is MGHDK, CDR2 SYGVNS, per germline. The CDR3 runs to 15 residues. CDR3 coding DNA: TGTGCCAGCAGTGAATCAAAGGGGTGGGACTATGGCTACACCTTC. It specifies CASSESKGWDYGYTF.

This clonotype was seen many times. The chain has TRBV13 and TRBJ2-1, with 10 bases matching TRBD2. Germline-derived CDR1 and CDR2 are PRHDT and FYEKMQ (reference sequence). The V and J ends lost 5 bases and 6 bases, in that order; junction bases with no gene match: 7. CDR3 length: 15 amino acids. The CDR3 coding sequence is TGTGCCAGCAGCCAAGCGGGAGGGGACCGCAATGAGCAGTTCTTC. Its protein product is CASSQAGGDRNEQFF.

This chain connects TRBV6-1 to TRBJ1-5; the D gene is possibly TRBD1 (5 bases). In germline, CDR1 is MNHNS, CDR2 SASEGT. The V gene lost 6 bases and the J gene lost 0 bases, with 12 bases spanning the gap. This CDR3 comprises 15 residues. This chain's CDR3 is CASRRQHYSNQPQHF. CDR3 coding DNA: TGTGCCAGCAGGAGACAGCACTATAGCAATCAGCCCCAGCATTTT.

This clonotype turned up a few times. This sequence joins TRBV5-1 and TRBJ1-1, with D possibly TRBD1 on 5 matching bases. Between the trimmed V and J ends, which lost 3 bases and 1 base, there was a span of 10 bases. Germline-derived CDR1 and CDR2 are SGHRS and YFSETQ. The CDR3 totals 14 residues. CDR3 region: CASSSGPENTEAFF. The CDR3 DNA sequence: TGCGCCAGCAGCTCGGGACCTGAGAACACTGAAGCTTTCTTT.

This clonotype was seen only a few times. The chain employs TRBV20-1 and TRBJ1-3, with unresolved D. Trimming removed 0 bases from V and 0 bases from J, with 12 bases in between. The V gene's germline CDR1 is DFQATT and CDR2 SNEGSKA (reference sequence). This CDR3 comprises 16 residues. The CDR3 spells CSARDRQAASGNTIYF. The CDR3 DNA reads as TGCAGTGCTAGAGATCGGCAAGCGGCCTCTGGAAACACCATATATTTT.

This clonotype was recorded a few times. This sequence joins TRBV29-1 and TRBJ2-1; TRBD1 or TRBD2 may be the D gene (6 bases each). The CDR3 contains 14 residues. Trimming took 4 bases from V and 8 from J, leaving 18 bases between them. Germline CDR1 SQVTM, CDR2 ANQGSEA. The CDR3 reads CSVVRGAAADEQFF. CDR3 coding DNA: TGCAGCGTTGTAAGGGGGGCAGCCGCCGATGAGCAGTTCTTC.

The chain combines TRBV7-9 with TRBJ2-5; 11 bases match TRBD2. Germline V gene sequence: CDR1 SEHNR, CDR2 FQNEAQ (reference sequence). The CDR3 contains 15 residues. V shed 8 bases and J 4 bases; nucleotides not matched to a gene: 9. The CDR3 loop reads CASGTSGRGPETQYF. CDR3 in DNA: TGTGCCAGCGGTACTAGCGGGAGAGGTCCAGAGACCCAGTACTTC.

This clonotype has at least ten counts. J is TRBJ2-1 and V is TRBV18, with 11 positions matching TRBD1. Per the germline V gene, CDR1 is KGHSH and CDR2 is LQKENI. The ends lost 4 bases at V and 8 bases at J; junction bases unmatched: 7. The CDR3 is made up of 15 amino acids. CDR3 sequence reads: CASSHGQGAQDEQFF. CDR3 DNA sequence: TGTGCCAGCTCACATGGACAGGGGGCGCAGGATGAGCAGTTCTTC. The full variable domain, rest sourced from reference TRBV18 and TRBJ2-1, is NAGVMQNPRHLVRRRGQEARLRCSPMKGHSHVYWYRQLPEEGLKFMVYLQKENIIDESGMPKERFSAEFPKEGPSILRIQQVVRGDSAAYFCASSHGQGAQDEQFFGPGTRLTVL.

There are many counts of this clonotype. The chain has TRBV7-9 and TRBJ2-1; tentatively, D is TRBD2 (5 bases). V gave up 6 bases and J gave up 8 bases, with 11 bases separating them. Germline CDR1 and CDR2: SEHNR and FQNEAQ (reference sequence). The CDR3 loop spans 12 amino acids. The CDR3 coding sequence is TGTGCCAGCAGTTCAACGGGGTATGAGCAGTTCTTC. Residues: CASSSTGYEQFF.

The table lists this clonotype with a few counts. The chain joins TRBV7-8 to TRBJ2-5, with D perhaps matching TRBD1 or TRBD2 (5 bases each). Germline V gene lookup returns CDR1 SGHVS and CDR2 FQNEAQ. The CDR3 length is 17 residues. V was shortened by 0 bases and J by 5 bases, with 19 bases between the two germline ends. CDR3 nucleotide sequence: TGTGCCAGCAGCTTAGCTGCGGCCTGGGGGTCCTGGGAGACCCAGTACTTC. Translation: CASSLAAAWGSWETQYF.

The gene calls are TRBV5-1 and TRBJ2-5, with D unclear. V was clipped by 0 bases and J by 3 bases, with 12 bases between them. CDR1 SGHRS and CDR2 YFSETQ come from the germline V gene. The CDR3 totals 15 residues. CDR3 protein: CASSLAARIEETQYF. Written as DNA, the CDR3 is TGCGCCAGCAGCTTGGCCGCGCGGATTGAAGAGACCCAGTACTTC.

The V and J genes are TRBV25-1 and TRBJ1-1; TRBD1 matches at 7 bases. The CDR3 loop spans 11 amino acids. Per the germline V gene, CDR1 is MGHDK and CDR2 is SYGVNS. V shed 7 bases and J 11 bases; nucleotides not matched to a gene: 7. DNA of the CDR3: TGTGCCAGCATGATCGACAGGGTGGCTTTCTTT. It is translated as CASMIDRVAFF.

This clonotype was observed at least ten times. The gene calls are TRBV7-6 and TRBJ2-1, with 13 bases lining up with TRBD2. Germline loops: CDR1 SGHVS, CDR2 FNYEAQ. The CDR3 is 15 residues long. Trimming at V came to 7 bases and at J to 4 bases, leaving 4 bases not matched to a gene. The CDR3 here is CASKELAGGYNEQFF. The CDR3 nucleotides read TGTGCCAGCAAAGAACTAGCGGGAGGGTACAATGAGCAGTTCTTC.

In this sample, this clonotype turned up many times. The chain joins TRBV28 to TRBJ1-2; D not certain. Germline V lookup: CDR1 MDHEN, CDR2 SYDVKM. Deletions cut 5 bases from V and 5 bases from J, with 12 bases between. CDR3 length: 13 residues. CDR3 sequence (DNA): TGTGCCAGCAGTATCAGACCGGAATATGGCTACACCTTC. Amino acids: CASSIRPEYGYTF.

This clonotype has a handful of counts. CDR3 protein: CASSMLGGGGTRSYNEQFF. The CDR3, as DNA: TGTGCCAGTAGTATGTTGGGGGGGGGAGGGACTAGGTCCTACAATGAGCAGTTCTTC. V is TRBV19 and J is TRBJ2-1, with 8 bases that match TRBD2. J gave up 1 base and V 3 bases, and 14 bases lay outside the gene matches. Germline V gene lookup returns CDR1 LNHDA and CDR2 SQIVND (reference sequence). CDR3 size: 19 residues. Full variable domain (rest looked up from reference TRBV19 and TRBJ2-1): DGGITQSPKYLFRKEGQNVTLSCEQNLNHDAMYWYRQDPGQGLRLIYYSQIVNDFQKGDIAEGYSVSREKKESFPLTVTSAQKNPTAFYLCASSMLGGGGTRSYNEQFFGPGTRLTVL.

The table lists this clonotype with a few counts. The chain carries TRBV10-3 and TRBJ2-5; 7 bases agree with TRBD1. V was clipped by 11 bases and J by 6 bases; unmatched bases: 15. The CDR3 extends over 14 amino acids. From germline, CDR1 is ENHRY and CDR2 SYGVKD. The CDR3 DNA reads TGTGCCGCCTCCTCCCGGGACAGAAGAAAGACCCAGTACTTC. It specifies CAASSRDRRKTQYF.